This is a list of T cell receptor beta chains from one sample in a study of cytomegalovirus exposure and HLA in healthy donors. Sequencing used immunoSEQ multiplex PCR; TCRdb keeps in-frame clones, though not all of them. This sample carries fewer than 120,000 clones, around 83% of them seen once, and the ten largest clones take just under 3%. Sequenced input: PBMCs. All receptors come from a woman aged 60-70 years in good health and CMV-seropositive. Each CDR3 is given with its conserved first and last residue. A D gene is named only where the DNA matches it firmly. Expanded clones get a size class; other rows say once, few or many, or leave the size out.

>NA|TRBV5-4|once|TRBJ2-7
TGTGCCAGCAGCTTGGATCCTGGGCCTGCTTACGAGCAGTACTTC
CASSLDPGPAYEQYF
>NA|TRBV21-1|NA|TRBJ2-7
TGTGCCAGCAGCAACAAAAATCCCTCCACGGCGGTGGAGGCTCCCTACGAGCAGTACTTC
CASSNKNPSTAVEAPYEQYF
>TRBD2|TRBV28|NA|TRBJ2-3
TGTGCCAGCAGCCTTCCGGGACTAGCGGGTAACACAGATACGCAGTATTTT
CASSLPGLAGNTDTQYF
>TRBD2|TRBV18|NA|TRBJ2-3
TGTGCCAGCTCACCTCCGGGACTAGCGGGAAGCACAGATACGCAGTATTTT
CASSPPGLAGSTDTQYF
>TRBD2|TRBV10-3|NA|TRBJ2-7
TGTGCCATCAGTTTGTCACCGAGCGGGGGATCCTACGAGCAGTACTTC
CAISLSPSGGSYEQYF
>NA|TRBV10-3|NA|TRBJ2-1
TGTGCCATCAGTGATGAGACTAGTTCCAATGAGCAGTTCTTC
CAISDETSSNEQFF
>TRBD2|TRBV5-1|NA|TRBJ2-1
TGCGCCAGCAGCTCCGACCTAGCGGGACCTACCTACAATGAGCAGTTCTTC
CASSSDLAGPTYNEQFF
>TRBD1|TRBV5-1|NA|TRBJ1-1
TGCGCCAGCAGCTTGACCCGGACAGGGTCGGACACTGAAGCTTTCTTT
CASSLTRTGSDTEAFF
>TRBD1|TRBV11-3|NA|TRBJ2-7
TGTGCCAGCAGCTCCCGGGACAGCTCCTACGAGCAGTACTTC
CASSSRDSSYEQYF
>TRBD1|TRBV5-5|NA|TRBJ2-5
TGTGCCAGCAGCTTGGGACAGGGGGCCAGGGAGCAGTACTTC
CASSLGQGAREQYF
>TRBD2|TRBV7-3|NA|TRBJ2-7
TGTGCCAGCAGCCCTACGGCGGGGGGCGTACACTACGAGCAGTACTTC
CASSPTAGGVHYEQYF
>TRBD2|TRBV27|NA|TRBJ2-7
TGTGCCAGCAGTTTATCGGGAGGGACCTACGAGCAGTACTTC
CASSLSGGTYEQYF
>TRBD2|TRBV28|NA|TRBJ2-5
TGTGCCAGCAGTGTATTCATGGGACTAGCGGGAGTTGAGACCCAGTACTTC
CASSVFMGLAGVETQYF
>TRBD1|TRBV9|NA|TRBJ1-2
TGTGCCAGCAGCGGCGGGACAGCTACTCTTAACTATGGCTACACCTTC
CASSGGTATLNYGYTF
>TRBD1|TRBV27|NA|TRBJ1-4
TGTGCCAGCAGTTTTGGGGGACAGGGTTGGGTGAGGGAAAAACTGTTTTTT
CASSFGGQGWVREKLFF
>TRBD1|TRBV9|NA|TRBJ2-2
TGTGCCAGCAGCTCAAGGGGACAGCTGAACACCGGGGAGCTGTTTTTT
CASSSRGQLNTGELFF
>NA|TRBV5-4|NA|TRBJ1-1
TGTGCCAGCAGCCTGCCATGGAGCACTGAAGCTTTCTTT
CASSLPWSTEAFF
>NA|TRBV7-3|NA|TRBJ2-1
TGTGCCAGCAGCTTATCCCCCAGGGTCAATGAGCAGTTCTTC
CASSLSPRVNEQFF
>TRBD1|TRBV7-9|NA|TRBJ1-1
TGTGCCAGCAGCTCCTACAGGGGAAACACTGAAGCTTTCTTT
CASSSYRGNTEAFF
>TRBD1|TRBV7-9|NA|TRBJ2-7
TGTGCCAGCGTGTCGACCTACACAGGGGTGGAGTCCTACGAGCAGTACTTC
CASVSTYTGVESYEQYF
>NA|TRBV5-5|NA|TRBJ1-1
TGTGCCAGCAGCTTACAGATTACCATGAACACTGAAGCTTTCTTT
CASSLQITMNTEAFF
>TRBD2|TRBV5-4|NA|TRBJ2-5
TGTGCCAGCAGCTTGGCCGGACTAGGACAAGAGACCCAGTACTTC
CASSLAGLGQETQYF
>NA|TRBV6-5|NA|TRBJ2-4
TGTGCCAGCAGTTCCTGGACAGAAAAAAACATTCAGTACTTC
CASSSWTEKNIQYF
>TRBD1|TRBV28|NA|TRBJ2-5
TGTGCCAGCAGTGTCATAGACAAACAGGGGGGCTGGGAGACCCAGTACTTC
CASSVIDKQGGWETQYF
>NA|TRBV5-8|NA|TRBJ2-7
TGTGCCAGCAGCCCGACAGGTGACTCCTACGAGCAGTACTTC
CASSPTGDSYEQYF
>NA|TRBV11-2|NA|TRBJ2-2
TGTGCCAGCTTAGGGGACACCGGGGAGCTGTTTTTT
CASLGDTGELFF
>TRBD1|TRBV19|NA|TRBJ1-2
TGTGCCAGTACCCAGGACAGGCGGAATTTCGGTGGCTACACCTTC
CASTQDRRNFGGYTF
>NA|TRBV5-4|NA|TRBJ1-2
TGTGCCAGCAGCTACGACCCTCAAGGAGCTAACTATGGCTACACCTTC
CASSYDPQGANYGYTF
>TRBD1|TRBV28|NA|TRBJ1-1
TGTGCCACCAAGGGGACAGTTGAAGCTTTCTTT
CATKGTVEAFF
>NA|TRBV6-6|NA|TRBJ1-1
TGTGCCAGCAGTCACCGCGCTAATATACCCTCCACTGAAGCTTTCTTT
CASSHRANIPSTEAFF
>NA|TRBV7-9|NA|TRBJ2-1
TGTGCCAGCAGCCCTCGGGACTCTCGCAATGAGCAGTTCTTC
CASSPRDSRNEQFF